Below are 14 T cell receptor beta chains sequenced from a single sample in a study of T cells after yellow fever vaccination. TCRdb re-called the 5' RACE reads with MiXCR, one entry per CDR3 protein. The repertoire holds under 700,000 distinct CDR3 sequences, with roughly a sixth as singletons. The sequencing here drew on PBMCs, taken about 5 days after the first yellow fever vaccination. The receptors were gathered from a man aged 18 to 29 who received the YFV17D yellow fever vaccine.

The rearrangement uses TRBV12-3 or TRBV12-4 and TRBJ1-3; weak D call: TRBD1 (6 bases). Deletions cut 8 bases from V and 4 bases from J, with 18 bases between. The length of the CDR3 is 15 residues. The CDR3 reads CASPWVGAGGNTIYF. The CDR3, as DNA: TGTGCCAGCCCCTGGGTGGGGGCGGGCGGAAACACCATATATTTT.

This clonotype has more than one count but fewer than ten. The chain carries TRBV5-4 and TRBJ2-1; D unresolved. CDR3 length equals 15 residues. V lost 2 bases and J lost 9, with 18 bases in between. Germline assignment: CDR1 SGHNT and CDR2 YYREEE (reference sequence). In DNA form, the CDR3 reads TGTGCCAGCAGCTTTGAAGTTTCGTTCGCGTCTGAGCAGTTCTTC. The encoded protein is CASSFEVSFASEQFF.

This clonotype was detected a few times. The chain employs TRBV28 and TRBJ2-3, with D perhaps matching TRBD1 (5 bases). V dropped 4 bases and J dropped 1 base, with 12 bases sitting between them. The CDR3 loop spans 15 amino acids. Per the germline V gene, CDR1 is MDHEN and CDR2 is SYDVKM. DNA for the CDR3: TGTGCCAGCAGTTCTCAGGGATACGGCACAGATACGCAGTATTTT. This codes for CASSSQGYGTDTQYF.

The V and J genes are TRBV4-3 and TRBJ2-2; D uncertain. CDR3 length: 16 amino acids. Looked up from germline, CDR1 is LGHNA and CDR2 is YSLEER. Trimming pared 0 bases from V and 7 bases from J, leaving 15 bases between. The CDR3 bases are TGCGCCAGCAGCCAAGATAGAAGTTCGAGCTTCGGGGAGCTGTTTTTT. It codes for CASSQDRSSSFGELFF.

In its sample, this clonotype was seen many times. The V call is TRBV13, the J call TRBJ2-5, with D tentatively TRBD2 (6 bases). Germline-derived CDR1 and CDR2 are PRHDT and FYEKMQ (reference sequence). The ends were cut back, 0 bases at V and 3 bases at J, with 8 bases in the middle. This CDR3 comprises 14 residues. CDR3 nucleotides: TGTGCCAGCAGCTTAGGGACTAGGGAAGAGACCCAGTACTTC. Translated: CASSLGTREETQYF. The whole variable domain, remainder taken from reference TRBV13 and TRBJ2-5, is AAGVIQSPRHLIKEKRETATLKCYPIPRHDTVYWYQQGPGQDPQFLISFYEKMQSDKGSIPDRFSAQQFSDYHSELNMSSLELGDSALYFCASSLGTREETQYFGPGTRLLVL.

This clonotype has only a few counts. V usage is TRBV6-1 and J usage is TRBJ1-2; TRBD1 is a possible D gene (5 bases). Germline V gene sequence: CDR1 MNHNS, CDR2 SASEGT. This CDR3 has 13 amino acids. Trimming left V 6 bases short and J 4 bases short, with 12 bases between. CDR3 bases: TGTGCCAGCAGGGGACCCGCCAGCTATGGCTACACCTTC. Residues: CASRGPASYGYTF.

Details on this clonotype: Its ends do not fully match the called genes, so a read error is possible. The CDR3 DNA sequence: TGTGCCACCAGTGATTTGAGACAGGGGTCCTACAATGAGCAGTCCTTC. Translating gives CATSDLRQGSYNEQSF. The chain links TRBV24-1 to TRBJ2-1, with 8 bases fitting TRBD1. The CDR3 is 16 residues long. Germline CDR1 reads KGHDR; CDR2 reads SFDVKD.

The CDR3 DNA sequence: TGTGCCAGCAGCGTAGGGGCCGGGGCCTACACCGGGGAGCTGTTTTTT. Translated: CASSVGAGAYTGELFF. V gene TRBV9 combines with J gene TRBJ2-2, with D perhaps assigned TRBD1 or TRBD2 (5 bases each). CDR3 length: 16 residues. V lost 0 bases, J lost 3 bases, and 12 bases lay in between. The germline V gene encodes CDR1 SGDLS and CDR2 YYNGEE.

V gene TRBV11-2 combines with J gene TRBJ1-4, with TRBD1 as a possible D gene (6 bases). V was clipped by 5 bases and J by 3 bases, with 16 bases between them. The CDR3 is 16 amino acids. The V gene's germline CDR1 is SGHAT and CDR2 FQNNGV. The CDR3 region is CASSRLVGASNEKLFF. CDR3 bases: TGTGCCAGCAGCCGCCTGGTGGGGGCATCTAATGAAAAACTGTTTTTT.

The chain couples TRBV19 to TRBJ1-6; 12 nucleotides line up with TRBD1. Germline V gene lookup returns CDR1 LNHDA and CDR2 SQIVND (reference sequence). The J segment lost 10 bases and the V segment lost 7 bases, leaving 5 bases of the junction unmatched. The CDR3 runs to 14 residues. CDR3 DNA: TGTGCCAGTACCCCGGGACAGGGGGCATCACCCCTCCACTTT. It specifies CASTPGQGASPLHF.

The rearrangement uses TRBV5-1 and TRBJ1-1; D unresolved. Germline V gene sequence: CDR1 SGHRS, CDR2 YFSETQ. This CDR3 contains 16 residues. Between the trimmed V and J ends, which lost 0 bases and 0 bases, there was a span of 12 bases. The CDR3 spells CASSLVVTNMNTEAFF. As DNA, the CDR3 is TGCGCCAGCAGCTTGGTTGTCACGAATATGAACACTGAAGCTTTCTTT.

The chain is built from TRBV20-1 and TRBJ2-2; 8 bases are shared with TRBD1. The CDR3 length is 14 residues. The germline gives CDR1 DFQATT, CDR2 SNEGSKA (reference sequence). V lost 5 bases to trimming and J lost 4 bases; unmatched junction nucleotides: 6. The CDR3 spells CSARRDRSTGELFF. CDR3 bases: TGCAGTGCTCGCCGGGACAGGTCCACCGGGGAGCTGTTTTTT.

The table lists this clonotype with a few counts. This chain joins TRBV12-3 or TRBV12-4 and TRBJ1-2; a weak D match, TRBD1 (5 bases). The CDR3 extends over 15 amino acids. The ends were cut back, 6 bases at V and 1 base at J, with 15 bases in the middle. The DNA for the CDR3 is TGTGCCAGCAGGAGGTGGGGAAGGGGTAACTATGGCTACACCTTC. It yields the protein CASRRWGRGNYGYTF.

CDR3: CASRSEGAISGNTIYF. CDR3 sequence (DNA): TGTGCCAGCCGATCGGAGGGGGCCATCTCTGGAAACACCATATATTTT. The V gene is TRBV6-1, the J gene TRBJ1-3; 7 bases line up with TRBD1. The germline V gene encodes CDR1 MNHNS and CDR2 SASEGT. Germline trimming cut 8 bases from V and 0 bases from J; bases unmatched to any gene: 10. The CDR3 has 16 amino acids.